The subject of this entry is one T cell receptor beta chain. Its antigen is still unknown. The sample is drawn from a study of graft-versus-host responses after intestinal transplantation. Measured with immunoSEQ multiplex PCR; TCRdb has only the in-frame clones, and not every one. Of some 70,000 clones in the sample, around nine tenths are singletons; the top ten hold around 8.6%. The receptor comes from a human donor who was the organ donor for an intestinal transplant. The sequenced sample was unstimulated CD8+ T cells sorted from spleen or lymph node cells, obtained before transplant.

CDR3 residues: CASSNRGTGGYEQYF. Written as DNA, the CDR3 is TGTGCCAGCAGCAACCGCGGGACAGGGGGCTACGAGCAGTACTTC. This chain connects TRBV6-1 to TRBJ2-7; 11 nucleotides line up with TRBD1. From germline, CDR1 is MNHNS and CDR2 SASEGT. This CDR3 is 15 amino acids long. Trimming took 6 bases from V and 3 from J; bases not matched to a gene: 7.